The 8 T cell receptor beta chains reported below all come from one sample, sequenced in a study of blood T cell repertoires in COVID-19. The data were produced by immunoSEQ multiplex PCR, yet TCRdb's version contains in-frame clones alone and is incomplete. The sample lists approximately 220,000 clones, over 75% occurring once. The sequencing input was PBMCs or T cells enriched from blood (not recorded which). All receptors come from a woman in her forties with acute COVID-19.

The rearrangement links TRBV28 to TRBJ1-2; TRBD1 agrees at 11 bases. Germline V gene data show CDR1 as MDHEN and CDR2 as SYDVKM. This CDR3 has 16 residues. V lost 5 bases to trimming and J lost 4 bases; unmatched junction nucleotides: 9. In DNA form, the CDR3 reads TGTGCCAGCAGTCCGACGGGGGACAGGGGGGTCTATGGCTACACCTTC. Its translation is CASSPTGDRGVYGYTF.

The V and J genes are TRBV30 and TRBJ1-1, with D maybe TRBD1 (5 bases). V lost 0 bases to trimming and J lost 5 bases, with 10 bases between them. Germline loops: CDR1 GTSNPN, CDR2 SVGIG (reference sequence). The length of the CDR3 is 13 residues. Here the CDR3 reads CAWSVLGGTEAFF. The CDR3, as DNA: TGTGCCTGGAGTGTCCTTGGGGGGACTGAAGCTTTCTTT.

The chain couples TRBV2 to TRBJ1-1; TRBD1 matches at 12 bases. The CDR3 contains 18 residues. V was clipped by 6 bases and J by 7 bases; unmatched bases: 18. In germline, CDR1 is SNHLY, CDR2 FYNNEI. The CDR3 bases are TGTGCCAGCAGGCGAACGCTACTGGGACAGGGGGCTGGGGTTGAAGCTTTCTTT. Protein product: CASRRTLLGQGAGVEAFF.

This chain joins TRBV5-8 and TRBJ2-7; 12 nucleotides match TRBD2. The V gene's germline CDR1 is SGHTS and CDR2 YDEGEE. V gave up 5 bases and J gave up 6 bases; unmatched junction bases: 6. The CDR3 consists of 14 residues. The chain's CDR3 is CASSRKTSGGEQYF. Here the CDR3 DNA reads TGTGCCAGCAGTCGTAAGACTAGCGGGGGCGAGCAGTACTTC. The full variable domain, rest sourced from reference TRBV5-8 and TRBJ2-7, is EAGVTQSPTHLIKTRGQQATLRCSPISGHTSVYWYQQALGLGLQFLLWYDEGEERNRGNFPPRFSGRQFPNYSSELNVNALELEDSALYLCASSRKTSGGEQYFGPGTRLTVT.

The CDR3 region is CASGLVEGRDTGELFF. The DNA for the CDR3 is TGTGCTAGTGGTTTGGTAGAGGGGAGGGACACCGGGGAGCTGTTTTTT. The J gene is TRBJ2-2, the V gene TRBV12-5, with TRBD2 identical over 7 bases. Germline assignment: CDR1 LGHNT and CDR2 FRNRAP. V was clipped by 0 bases and J by 3 bases; unmatched bases: 4. The CDR3 loop spans 16 amino acids.

The rearrangement uses TRBV6-5 and TRBJ1-2; TRBD1 matches at 7 bases. The V segment lost 4 bases and the J segment 8 bases; nucleotides outside the gene matches: 10. Germline-derived CDR1 and CDR2 are MNHEY and SVGAGI. The CDR3 length is 14 residues. The CDR3 DNA reads as TGTGCCAGCAGTTCCCTCACAGGGACAGCCGGCTACACCTTC. Encoded protein: CASSSLTGTAGYTF.

J is TRBJ1-4 and V is TRBV6-6; no reliable D call. The CDR3 has 14 amino acids. The germline V and J ends were trimmed by 7 bases and 1 base, with 10 bases remaining between them. Germline V lookup: CDR1 MNHNY, CDR2 SVGAGI (reference sequence). In DNA form, the CDR3 reads TGTGCCAGCACCATCCGGGGAACTAATGAAAAACTGTTTTTT. Translation gives CASTIRGTNEKLFF.

This sequence joins TRBV5-6 and TRBJ1-1; a possible D gene is TRBD1 (5 bases). V lost 0 bases and J 9 bases, leaving 21 bases between the germline ends. Germline assignment: CDR1 SGHDT and CDR2 YYEEEE. The CDR3 runs 16 residues. DNA of the CDR3: TGTGCCAGCAGCTTGGGGGTCAGGGCCACCATTGAGAAAGCTTTCTTT. Translated, it gives CASSLGVRATIEKAFF.